This T cell receptor (beta chain) came from a study of T cells in Graves' hyperthyroidism and ophthalmopathy. There are a few counts of this clonotype. J was trimmed by 2 bases and V by 6 bases; bases with no gene match: 12. The CDR3 consists of 16 residues. Per the germline V gene, CDR1 is MDHEN and CDR2 is SYDVKM. Amplified TCR beta CDR3 regions derived from RNA transcripts. Initially, a first-round RT-PCR of the TCR CDR3 employed the HTBI primer set. TCRdb redid the calling of the multiplex PCR reads with MiXCR, one entry per CDR3 protein. The sample has about 610,000 distinct CDR3 sequences; 14% to 15% are singletons. Thyroid ultrasound and orbital computed tomography, with clinical symptoms and serum thyroxine and TRAb, informed diagnoses.

The receptor was isolated from a woman aged 40 to 50 with Graves' ophthalmopathy. The chain uses TRBV28 and TRBJ2-5; 7 bases line up with TRBD1. Sequenced: blood. The CDR3 bases are TGTGCCAGCAGCCAAAACCCGGGACAGTATCAAGAGACCCAGTACTTC. It encodes CASSQNPGQYQETQYF. Full variable domain (missing parts from reference TRBV28 and TRBJ2-5): DVKVTQSSRYLVKRTGEKVFLECVQDMDHENMFWYRQDPGLGLRLIYFSYDVKMKEKGDIPEGYSVSREKKERFSLILESASTNQTSMYLCASSQNPGQYQETQYFGPGTRLLVL.